This TCR beta chain was captured by sequencing in a study of blood T cell repertoires in COVID-19. Study-wide context: Researchers got acute and convalescent COVID-19 samples from the United States, Italy and Spain. Sources were T cells, B-cell-depleted T cells, or PBMCs; the material itself was cDNA or gDNA.

In the original workflow: Amplification from reference gene primers served as the basis for estimated nucleated cell counts. Sequencing was performed with immunoSEQ multiplex PCR; in TCRdb, only in-frame clones are kept and a portion is missing. The V and J calls and clone size were taken over from that table, and D and trimming were inferred from the DNA. The repertoire consists of about 220,000 clones, with 70% to 90% occurring once and the leading ten covering roughly 3%. Germline CDR1 SGHTA, CDR2 FQGTGA. Trimming shortened V by 4 bases and J by 3 bases, and 12 bases separated the two germline ends. This CDR3 spans 14 amino acids.

Sequenced input: peripheral blood. The chain links TRBV7-3 to TRBJ2-5; possibly TRBD1 for D (5 bases). The source of this sequence is a woman in her 30s who had recovered from COVID-19. CDR3 in amino acids: CASSYTREKETQYF. The CDR3 nucleotides read TGTGCCAGCAGCTATACCAGGGAAAAAGAGACCCAGTACTTC.